This TCR beta chain was profiled in a study of blood T cells in healthy people across ages (dated by TCRdb to 2013 to 2016). About the investigation overall: In model experiments, roughly one uniquely barcoded TCR beta cDNA molecule per two T cells was captured by template switching. Age-related changes in TCR beta repertoire diversity were measured in the study by deep sequencing normalized with unique cDNA molecular identifiers. Four age groups were formed from the donors: young (average approximately 15 years), middle-aged (approximately 40), aged (62) and long-lived (more than 75). To avoid experimental bias, donors of different ages were distributed randomly across sequencing lanes. The study analyzed two additional independent replicas of 1 million unique cDNA reads from the same blood draw for two donors, one aged 18 to 30 and one aged 80 or older.

V is pruned by 2 bases and J by 1 base, leaving 3 bases of the junction without a gene match. Including the terminal cysteine and phenylalanine, the CDR3 comprises 15 residues. The read is trimmed to its CDR3 DNA, 45 bases read in frame from base 1. Concerning this clonotype: Its target antigen remains unknown. No base quality values were provided; no much bigger clone lies one nucleotide off.

Overall study results and their limits: Conclusive comparison of naive and antigen-experienced compartments was prevented by the profiling of bulk unsorted PBMCs. Estimates of total diversity based on one million sequenced T cells were considered lower bounds and underestimates. Donor CMV infection status was unknown, potentially confounding age-related changes in expanded clonotypes. Compared with the aged group, the long-lived group had more naive CD4+ T cells, fewer expanded clones and increased TCR diversity, a pattern suggesting age selection. The percentage of naive T cells measured by flow cytometry correlated strongly with observed TCR beta diversity. Observed TCR beta diversity per million T cells fell roughly linearly with age, and a significant reduction was already apparent by age about 38.

The donors were some 36 Caucasian individuals from Russia, aged about 6 to 95 years, who were systemically healthy. Ten milliliters of peripheral blood were drawn from each donor into EDTA-treated Vacutainer tubes. PBMCs were isolated by Ficoll-Paque density-gradient centrifugation, with at least 7 million obtained per sample. Total RNA was extracted from PBMCs with Trizol reagent, with at least 6 micrograms obtained per sample. Naive CD45RAhigh/CD27high T cell percentages were measured by flow cytometry on a PBMC aliquot from every donor. Libraries were constructed by 5' RACE. Sequencer: Illumina HiSeq 2500. A second PCR of about 6 to 11 cycles was run with a J-beta primer mix and a sample-barcoded 5' primer. A template-switch 5' adaptor carrying 12 random nucleotides introduced a unique molecular identifier onto each TCR beta cDNA molecule. Each sample yielded at least 3 million CDR3-containing paired-end reads. All of the RNA was converted into first-strand cDNA using the Mint cDNA synthesis kit, with a TRBC-specific oligonucleotide serving as the primer. After uracil-DNA glycosylase treatment, a first 18-cycle PCR used universal primers M1SS and BC2_uni_R on all cDNA. In the source study's methods: Each sample was normalized by randomly selecting 1 million high-quality reads, each carrying a distinct molecular identifier. Instead of being binned into consensus sequences, reads with shared molecular identifiers were discarded. CDR3 identification, clonotype clustering and error correction used MiTCR with a Q25 quality threshold and the strictest error-elimination algorithm. Lower-bound total TCR beta diversity was estimated with a nonparametric unseen species model using Euler transformation. The raw public data were reprocessed by TCRdb itself: fastp quality trimming at Q25, MiXCR clonotype calling, in-frame beta chains only. A single entry per CDR3 protein holds the most common genes and DNA from its merged rows. Here the V and J calls rest on TCRdb's processing, not on the authors' analysis. Within this sample are 700,000 to 800,000 distinct CDR3 sequences, with around 40% of them counted one time only. 20% of the sample is held by the ten biggest clonotypes.

Sequencing was carried out using blood. Here the chain combines TRBV12-3 or TRBV12-4 and TRBJ2-5; the junction holds 8 bases that match TRBD1. This receptor was identified in a woman aged 60 to 75 in good health. The bases read TGTGCCAGCAGTTTAACAGGGGGGATCCAAGAGACCCAGTACTTC. This is translated as CASSLTGGIQETQYF.